These T cell receptor beta chains were read from a single sample in a study of CD4 T cells in relation to SARS-CoV-2 and coronaviruses. Their recognized antigens are unknown. Method: immunoSEQ multiplex PCR; TCRdb's copy keeps in-frame clones and lacks some. There are about 25,000 clones in the sample; 75% to 85% occur only once, and 21% lies in the top ten. Specimen: CD4+ T cells from PBMCs, cultured in vitro. These TCRs come from a human donor in good health. Both conserved end residues are part of each CDR3. D genes are given only for firm matches. Where a row states a size, it is once, few, many or the class of an expanded clone; other rows omit it.

cdr3_length d_call j_call clone_size v_call cdr3_nt cdr3_aa
16 - TRBJ1-2 - TRBV21-1 TGTGCCAGCAGCAAAGGTCCGGTGACAGACCCCTATGGCTACACCTTC CASSKGPVTDPYGYTF
17 - TRBJ1-3 - TRBV9 TGTGCCAGCAGCGTATCTCCCATAGGCCGCTCTGGAAACACCATATATTTT CASSVSPIGRSGNTIYF
13 - TRBJ1-2 - TRBV12-3/TRBV12-4 TGTGCCAGCAGTTTAGTAGGGGACTATGGCTACACCTTC CASSLVGDYGYTF
16 TRBD1 TRBJ1-1 - TRBV9 TGTGCCAGCAGCCCCTCAGGGGGAGGGCTGAACACTGAAGCTTTCTTT CASSPSGGGLNTEAFF
16 TRBD1 TRBJ1-3 - TRBV9 TGTGCCAGCAGCGTAGAGGGGACAGGTGCTGGAAACACCATATATTTT CASSVEGTGAGNTIYF
15 - TRBJ1-3 - TRBV5-4 TGTGCCAGCAGCTTGGCACCAGGGGAGGGAAACACCATATATTTT CASSLAPGEGNTIYF
15 TRBD2 TRBJ2-2 - TRBV6-2/TRBV6-3 TGTGCCAGCAGCCCCTGGGTAGCGGGGTCCGGGGAGCTGTTTTTT CASSPWVAGSGELFF
17 - TRBJ2-6 - TRBV3-1/TRBV3-2 TGTGCCAGCAGCCAAGAAGTGGCGGAGTCTGGGGCCAACGTCCTGACTTTC CASSQEVAESGANVLTF
17 TRBD1 TRBJ2-5 - TRBV5-1 TGCGCCAGCAGCTTGGGGGCTCGGGACAGGGGGATAGAGACCCAGTACTTC CASSLGARDRGIETQYF
12 - TRBJ2-4 - TRBV5-8 TGTGCCAGCAGCACCCCCAGGGGTATTCAGTACTTC CASSTPRGIQYF
12 - TRBJ2-3 - TRBV3-1/TRBV3-2 TGTGCCAGCAGCCAAGGGGAGCGCAGGCGGTATTTT CASSQGERRRYF
12 - TRBJ2-1 - TRBV12-5 TGTGCTAGTGGTTCCCTATCGGCGCCTAGGGTCTTC CASGSLSAPRVF
14 - TRBJ2-1 few TRBV7-9 TGTGCCAGCACTACCACGGCATCCTACAATGAGCAGTTCTTC CASTTTASYNEQFF
14 - TRBJ2-2 few TRBV5-4 TGTGCCAGCAGCTTGGCCTGGGACACCGGGGAGCTGTTTTTT CASSLAWDTGELFF
15 - TRBJ2-6 - TRBV10-3 TGTGCCATCGGAGGAGACAGCTCTGGGGCCAACGTCCTGACTTTC CAIGGDSSGANVLTF
15 TRBD2 TRBJ2-5 - TRBV5-8 TGTGCCAGCAGCACCCATAGCGGGGGTCGGGAGACCCAGTACTTC CASSTHSGGRETQYF
14 TRBD1 TRBJ1-5 - TRBV9 TGTGCCAGCAGCGTAGGGGACAGGGTCGAGCCCCAGCATTTT CASSVGDRVEPQHF
16 - TRBJ1-3 - TRBV7-2 TGTGCCAGCAGTCCCCCGACACTCCGCTCTGGAAACACCATATATTTT CASSPPTLRSGNTIYF
16 - TRBJ1-5 - TRBV4-1 TGCGCCAGCAGCCTCACCACGAGAGGAATGGGTCAGCCCCAGCATTTT CASSLTTRGMGQPQHF
16 - TRBJ2-7 - TRBV6-5 TGTGCCAGCAGTTACTCGTTAGTTGAGGCAACCTACGAGCAGTACTTC CASSYSLVEATYEQYF
17 - TRBJ2-1 - TRBV7-2 TGTGCCAGCAGCTTGCCCCCAAGAGCGGGCGGAGTGGATGAGCAGTTCTTC CASSLPPRAGGVDEQFF
15 - TRBJ2-5 once TRBV5-5 TGTGCCAGCAGCTCCGGACAAGAGTTCCAAGAGACCCAGTACTTC CASSSGQEFQETQYF
13 - TRBJ1-4 - TRBV4-3 TGCGCCAGCAGCCAAGACGCGGTCGAAAAACTGTTTTTT CASSQDAVEKLFF
18 - TRBJ2-2 - TRBV4-1 TGCGCCAGCAGCCAAGGAATGTTGGGGGGCCCAAGGACCGGGGAGCTGTTTTTT CASSQGMLGGPRTGELFF
14 - TRBJ1-1 once TRBV10-3 TGTGCCGCCGGGCCTCAGGGATTGAACACTGAAGCTTTCTTT CAAGPQGLNTEAFF
16 - TRBJ2-5 - TRBV14 TGTGCCAGCAGTCCCCAGCACCCGGCCCTCGGGGAGACCCAGTACTTC CASSPQHPALGETQYF
14 - TRBJ1-3 - TRBV4-1 TGCGCCAGCAGCCAAACAGGGTTGGGAAACACCATATATTTT CASSQTGLGNTIYF
15 - TRBJ1-3 - TRBV3-1/TRBV3-2 TGTGCCAGCAGCCAAGTTTACGGTCCTGGAAACACCATATATTTT CASSQVYGPGNTIYF
14 - TRBJ2-5 - TRBV4-3 TGCGCCAGCAGCCAGGATACGGGGTGGGAGACCCAGTACTTC CASSQDTGWETQYF
15 TRBD2 TRBJ2-3 - TRBV7-9 TGTGCCAGCAGCTCGACTAGCGGCCGCACAGATACGCAGTATTTT CASSSTSGRTDTQYF
13 - TRBJ1-4 - TRBV7-9 TGTGCCAGCAGCACTGGTCCCGAAGAAAAACTGTTTTTT CASSTGPEEKLFF
15 - TRBJ1-2 - TRBV2 TGTGCCAGCAGTGAACGGGGCCTGCCTAACTATGGCTACACCTTC CASSERGLPNYGYTF
15 TRBD2 TRBJ2-7 - TRBV5-4 TGTGCCAGCAGCTCAAAAAGCGGGAGCTCCTACGAGCAGTACTTC CASSSKSGSSYEQYF
16 - TRBJ2-6 few TRBV28 TGTGCCAGCAGCAATGGGACTCCCTCTGGGGCCAACGTCCTGACTTTC CASSNGTPSGANVLTF
19 - TRBJ1-3 - TRBV7-9 TGTGCCAGCAGCTTATCGGGGTTGTCTAGGCCGGGTCCTGGAAACACCATATATTTT CASSLSGLSRPGPGNTIYF
16 TRBD2 TRBJ2-7 once TRBV9 TGTGCCAGCAGCGTGGGTAGCGGGAGGGCCGAGGGCGAGCAGTACTTC CASSVGSGRAEGEQYF
14 - TRBJ2-7 - TRBV7-2 TGTGCCAGCAGCTTAGTCCGCAGTCTGAACGAGCAGTACTTC CASSLVRSLNEQYF